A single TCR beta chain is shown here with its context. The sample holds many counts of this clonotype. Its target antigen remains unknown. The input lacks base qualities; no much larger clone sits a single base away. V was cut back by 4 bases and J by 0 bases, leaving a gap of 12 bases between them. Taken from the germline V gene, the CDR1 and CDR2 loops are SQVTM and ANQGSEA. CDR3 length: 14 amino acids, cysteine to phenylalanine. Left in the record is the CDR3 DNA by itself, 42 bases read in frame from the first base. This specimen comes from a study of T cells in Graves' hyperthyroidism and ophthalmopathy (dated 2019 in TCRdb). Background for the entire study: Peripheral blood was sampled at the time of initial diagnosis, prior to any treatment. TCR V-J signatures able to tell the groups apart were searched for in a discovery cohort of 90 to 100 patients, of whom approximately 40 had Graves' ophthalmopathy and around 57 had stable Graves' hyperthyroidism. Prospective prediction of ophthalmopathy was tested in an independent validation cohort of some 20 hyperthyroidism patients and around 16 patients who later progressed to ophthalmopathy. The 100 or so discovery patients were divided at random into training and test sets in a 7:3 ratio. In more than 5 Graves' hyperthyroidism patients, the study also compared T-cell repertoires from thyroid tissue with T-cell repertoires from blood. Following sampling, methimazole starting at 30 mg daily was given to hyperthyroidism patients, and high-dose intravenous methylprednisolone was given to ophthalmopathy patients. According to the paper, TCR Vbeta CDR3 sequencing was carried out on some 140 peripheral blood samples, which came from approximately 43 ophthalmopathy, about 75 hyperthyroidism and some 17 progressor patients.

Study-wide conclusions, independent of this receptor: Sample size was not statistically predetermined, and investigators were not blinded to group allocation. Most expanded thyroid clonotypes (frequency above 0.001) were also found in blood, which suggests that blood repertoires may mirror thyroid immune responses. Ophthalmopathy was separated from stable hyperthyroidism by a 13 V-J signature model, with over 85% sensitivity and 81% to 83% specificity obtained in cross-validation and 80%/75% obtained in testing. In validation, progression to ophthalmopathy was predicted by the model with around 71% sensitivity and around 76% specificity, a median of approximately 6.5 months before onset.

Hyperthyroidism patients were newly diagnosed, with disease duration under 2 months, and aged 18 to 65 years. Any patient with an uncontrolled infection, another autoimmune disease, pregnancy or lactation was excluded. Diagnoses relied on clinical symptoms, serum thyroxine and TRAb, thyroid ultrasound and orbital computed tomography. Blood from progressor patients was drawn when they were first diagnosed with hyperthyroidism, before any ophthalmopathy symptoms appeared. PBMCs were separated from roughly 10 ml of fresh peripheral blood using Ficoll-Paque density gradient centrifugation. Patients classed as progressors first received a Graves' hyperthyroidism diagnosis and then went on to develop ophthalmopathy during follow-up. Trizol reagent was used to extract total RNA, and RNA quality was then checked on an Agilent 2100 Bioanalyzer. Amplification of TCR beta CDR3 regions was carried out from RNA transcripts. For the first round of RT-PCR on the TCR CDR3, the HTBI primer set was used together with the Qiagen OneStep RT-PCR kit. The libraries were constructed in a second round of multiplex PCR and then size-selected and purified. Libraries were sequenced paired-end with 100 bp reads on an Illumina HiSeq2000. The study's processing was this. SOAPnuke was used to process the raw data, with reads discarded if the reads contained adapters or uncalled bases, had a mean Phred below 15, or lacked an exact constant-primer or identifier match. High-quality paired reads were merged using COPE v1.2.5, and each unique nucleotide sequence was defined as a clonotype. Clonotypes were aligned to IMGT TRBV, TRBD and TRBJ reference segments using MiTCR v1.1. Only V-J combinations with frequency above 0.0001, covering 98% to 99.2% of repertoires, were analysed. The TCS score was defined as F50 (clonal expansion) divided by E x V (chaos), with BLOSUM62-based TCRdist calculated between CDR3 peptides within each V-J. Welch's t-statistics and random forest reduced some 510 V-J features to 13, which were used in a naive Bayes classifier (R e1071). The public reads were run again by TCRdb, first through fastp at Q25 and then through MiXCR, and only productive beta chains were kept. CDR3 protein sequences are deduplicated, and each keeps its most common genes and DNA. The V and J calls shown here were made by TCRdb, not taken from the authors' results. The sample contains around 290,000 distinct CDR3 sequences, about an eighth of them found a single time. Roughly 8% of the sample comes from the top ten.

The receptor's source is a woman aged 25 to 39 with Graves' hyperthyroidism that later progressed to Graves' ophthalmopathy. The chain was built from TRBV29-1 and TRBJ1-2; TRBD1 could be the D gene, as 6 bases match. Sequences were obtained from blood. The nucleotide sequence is TGCAGCGTTGCTTCCAGGGGCACTAACTATGGCTACACCTTC. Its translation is CSVASRGTNYGYTF.